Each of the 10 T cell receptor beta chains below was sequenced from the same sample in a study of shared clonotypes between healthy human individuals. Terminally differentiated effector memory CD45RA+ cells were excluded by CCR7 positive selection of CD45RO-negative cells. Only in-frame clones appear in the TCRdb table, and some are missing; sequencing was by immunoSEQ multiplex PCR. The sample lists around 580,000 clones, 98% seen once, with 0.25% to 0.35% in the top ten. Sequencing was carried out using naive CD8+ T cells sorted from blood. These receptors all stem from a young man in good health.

DNA for the CDR3: TGTGCCATCAGTGAGGAGGGCGGGGATGGCTACACCTTC. This codes for CAISEEGGDGYTF. J is TRBJ1-2 and V is TRBV10-3; D uncertain. CDR1 and CDR2 (germline): ENHRY, SYGVKD. This CDR3 is 13 amino acids long. Trimming stripped 2 bases from V and 6 bases from J, with 10 bases between.

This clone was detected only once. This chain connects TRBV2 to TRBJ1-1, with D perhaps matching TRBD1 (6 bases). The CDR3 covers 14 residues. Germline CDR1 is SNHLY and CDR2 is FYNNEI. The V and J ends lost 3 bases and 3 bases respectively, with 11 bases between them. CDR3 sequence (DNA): TGTGCCAGCAGTGATTCGGGGGGCTACACTGAAGCTTTCTTT. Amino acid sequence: CASSDSGGYTEAFF.

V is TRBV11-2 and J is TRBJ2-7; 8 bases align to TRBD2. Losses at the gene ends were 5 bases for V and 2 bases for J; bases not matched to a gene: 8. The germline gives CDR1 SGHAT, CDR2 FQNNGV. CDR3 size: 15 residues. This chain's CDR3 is CASSTGSGGAYEQYF. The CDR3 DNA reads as TGTGCCAGCAGCACCGGGTCCGGGGGGGCCTACGAGCAGTACTTC.

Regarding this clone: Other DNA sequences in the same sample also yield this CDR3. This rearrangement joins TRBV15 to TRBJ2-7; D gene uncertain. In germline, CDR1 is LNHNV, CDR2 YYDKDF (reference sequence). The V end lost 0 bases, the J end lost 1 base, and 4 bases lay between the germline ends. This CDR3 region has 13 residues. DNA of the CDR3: TGTGCCACCAGCAGAGACTTGTCCTACGAGCAGTACTTC. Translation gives CATSRDLSYEQYF. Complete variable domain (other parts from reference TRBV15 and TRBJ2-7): DAMVIQNPRYQVTQFGKPVTLSCSQTLNHNVMYWYQQKSSQAPKLLFHYYDKDFNNEADTPDNFQSRRPNTSFCFLDIRSPGLGDTAMYLCATSRDLSYEQYFGPGTRLTVT.

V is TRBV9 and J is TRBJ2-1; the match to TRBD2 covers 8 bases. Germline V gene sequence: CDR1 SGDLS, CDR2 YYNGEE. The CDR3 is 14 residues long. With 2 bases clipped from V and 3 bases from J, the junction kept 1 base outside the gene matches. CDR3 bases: TGTGCCAGCAGCGTGACTAGCGACTACAATGAGCAGTTCTTC. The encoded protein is CASSVTSDYNEQFF.

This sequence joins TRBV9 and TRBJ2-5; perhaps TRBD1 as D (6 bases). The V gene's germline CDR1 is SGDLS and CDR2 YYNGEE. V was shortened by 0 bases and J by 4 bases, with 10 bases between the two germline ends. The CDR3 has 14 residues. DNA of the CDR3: TGTGCCAGCAGCGTAGGCGGCAGGGGAGAGACCCAGTACTTC. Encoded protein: CASSVGGRGETQYF.

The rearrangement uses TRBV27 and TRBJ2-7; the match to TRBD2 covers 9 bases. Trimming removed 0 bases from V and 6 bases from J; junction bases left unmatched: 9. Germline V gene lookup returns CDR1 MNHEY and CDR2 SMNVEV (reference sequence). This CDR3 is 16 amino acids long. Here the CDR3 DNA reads TGTGCCAGCAGTTTATCGGTTAGGGCGGGAGGGGTCGAGCAGTACTTC. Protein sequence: CASSLSVRAGGVEQYF.

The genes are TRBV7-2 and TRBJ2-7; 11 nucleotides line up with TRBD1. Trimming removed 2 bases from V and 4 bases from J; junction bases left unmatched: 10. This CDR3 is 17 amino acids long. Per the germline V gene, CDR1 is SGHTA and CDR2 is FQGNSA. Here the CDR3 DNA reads TGTGCCAGCAGCTTACTCCGGGACAGGGGGTATTTGTACGAGCAGTACTTC. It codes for CASSLLRDRGYLYEQYF.

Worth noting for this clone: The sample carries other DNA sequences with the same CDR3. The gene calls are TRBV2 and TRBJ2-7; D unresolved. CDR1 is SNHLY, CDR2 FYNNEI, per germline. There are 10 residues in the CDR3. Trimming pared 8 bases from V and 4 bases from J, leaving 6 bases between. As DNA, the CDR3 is TGTGCCAGCGGTACTTACGAGCAGTACTTC. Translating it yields CASGTYEQYF. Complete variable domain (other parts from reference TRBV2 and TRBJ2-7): EPEVTQTPSHQVTQMGQEVILRCVPISNHLYFYWYRQILGQKVEFLVSFYNNEISEKSEIFDDQFSVERPDGSNFTLKIRSTKLEDSAMYFCASGTYEQYFGPGTRLTVT.

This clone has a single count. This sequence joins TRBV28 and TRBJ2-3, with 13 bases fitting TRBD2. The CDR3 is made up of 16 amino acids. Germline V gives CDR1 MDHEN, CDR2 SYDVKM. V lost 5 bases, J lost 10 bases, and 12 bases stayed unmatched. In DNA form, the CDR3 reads TGTGCCAGCAGTACCGGACTAGCGGGAGCCCTCGTGGCGCAGTATTTT. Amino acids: CASSTGLAGALVAQYF.